This is a list of T cell receptor beta chains from one sample in a study of T-cell reconstitution after alpha-beta-depleted transplantation in children. TCRdb analysed the PCR reads with MiXCR anew, one entry per CDR3 protein. The sample holds tens of thousands of distinct CDR3 sequences, over 4.5% seen once. Here the sequenced sample was PBMCs, mostly from graft donor cells, taken 60 days after TCRalphabeta/CD19-depleted stem cell transplant. Source of these receptors: a female patient younger than 10 who had a stem cell transplant for aplastic anemia, so the T cells may come from the graft donor. Each CDR3 is given with its conserved first and last residue.

v_call	j_call	cdr3_aa
TRBV6-6	TRBJ2-7	CANLAGGQSIEQYF
TRBV5-6	TRBJ2-7	CASSDRGRPYEQYF
TRBV12-3/TRBV12-4	TRBJ2-1	CASSSRIRDRERYNEQFF
TRBV29-1	TRBJ2-7	CSVEEHGALEQYF
TRBV4-2	TRBJ2-1	CASSQDAGTGINEQFF
TRBV7-9	TRBJ2-3	CASSREVSTDTQYF
TRBV20-1	TRBJ2-7	CSATGAGERDEQYF
TRBV20-1	TRBJ2-3	CSARVRPDTQYF
TRBV2	TRBJ2-7	CASTPQLAGGMGEQYF
TRBV5-6	TRBJ1-5	CASSLGQLNNQPQHF
TRBV28	TRBJ2-7	CASRTRDGYYEQYF
TRBV12-3/TRBV12-4	TRBJ2-3	CASSLRAGSTDTQYF
TRBV6-5	TRBJ2-6	CASSSTMTGANVLTF
TRBV6-5	TRBJ2-4	CASSYRGAKNIQYF
TRBV20-1	TRBJ2-5	CSARDLPGQETQYF
TRBV7-2	TRBJ2-3	CASSFSLAGGLHTQYF
TRBV5-1	TRBJ1-2	CASSLGGLQKRGYTF
TRBV29-1	TRBJ1-1	CSVARTGGYTEAFF
TRBV15	TRBJ1-2	CATSRDMGANYGYTF
TRBV16	TRBJ1-1	CASSQSANTEAFF
TRBV3-1	TRBJ1-3	CASSQPRTANAGNTIYF
TRBV20-1	TRBJ2-1	CSARDLTVNNEQFF
TRBV7-7	TRBJ2-7	CASCGGRSGNYEQYF
TRBV15	TRBJ2-7	CATSAKYEQYF
TRBV7-9	TRBJ1-4	CASSLGQSFEKLFF
TRBV20-1	TRBJ1-3	CSAKRGDGNTIYF
TRBV20-1	TRBJ2-7	CSAPPGGTISYEQYF
TRBV6-4	TRBJ2-3	CASSDSGQGTDTQYF
TRBV28	TRBJ2-7	CASIAGGTANYEQYF
TRBV9	TRBJ2-2	CASSPTTNTGELFF
TRBV6-5	TRBJ2-2	CASSAGVVSGELFF
TRBV20-1	TRBJ1-2	CSVMDPKGGYGYTF
TRBV5-1	TRBJ2-5	CASTGGESGETQYF
TRBV4-1	TRBJ2-7	CASSRTDVIYEQYF
TRBV4-2	TRBJ2-7	CASSQDMAFANEQYF
TRBV7-3	TRBJ2-3	CASSSEASGTDTQYF
TRBV7-9	TRBJ2-7	CASSLGSPNYEQYF
TRBV5-1	TRBJ2-1	CASSLETGYIREQFF
TRBV20-1	TRBJ2-3	CSAKRYADTQYF
TRBV28	TRBJ2-3	CASSSPSSARTDTQYF
TRBV20-1	TRBJ2-7	CSASADTYEQYF
TRBV5-5	TRBJ2-3	CASSSGTTADTQYF
TRBV10-3	TRBJ1-4	CAISPEEPRTEKLFF
TRBV5-1	TRBJ2-1	CASSTGLAGGSTNEQFF
TRBV12-3/TRBV12-4	TRBJ2-1	CASRTGTSGYNEQFF
TRBV7-2	TRBJ2-3	CASSPYRPDTDTQYF
TRBV12-3/TRBV12-4	TRBJ2-1	CASSLAGGLLYNEQFF
TRBV2	TRBJ2-2	CASRASGELFF
TRBV5-5	TRBJ2-1	CASLKTSGRVDSYNEQFF
TRBV18	TRBJ2-2	CASSPNGAAGTGELFF
TRBV29-1	TRBJ2-1	CSATAAGGYNEQFF
TRBV28	TRBJ1-6	CASRIWAGTENSPLHF
TRBV2	TRBJ2-2	CASSGLAGAGELFF